The clone carrying this TCR beta chain was seen at least ten times. Its antigen is unidentified. The source material, RNA transcripts, was used to amplify TCR beta CDR3 regions. Carried out on the TCR CDR3, a first-round RT-PCR used the HTBI primer set. TCRdb reprocessed the multiplex PCR reads via MiXCR and lists one record per CDR3 protein. The sample records about 350,000 distinct CDR3 sequences, over 15% being singletons. Germline lookup yields CDR1 MNHNS and CDR2 SASEGT. There are 14 residues in the CDR3. V was pared by 11 bases and J by 0 bases, with 17 bases between. This entry is derived from a study of T cells in Graves' hyperthyroidism and ophthalmopathy. As for the study in general: Blood from the periphery was taken at initial diagnosis, before any treatment. Study-wide results and caveats: In validation, the model predicted ophthalmopathy. These predictions came a median roughly seven months before onset. The majority of expanded thyroid clonotypes above 0.001 also appeared in blood.

Sequencing used blood. The V and J genes are TRBV6-1 and TRBJ2-7; the D gene is possibly TRBD1 (6 bases). The receptor was derived from a woman aged 40 to 50 with Graves' ophthalmopathy. The CDR3 region has the DNA TGTGCCTCCCAACCACAGGGTGCCTCCTACGAGCAGTACTTC. Its translation: CASQPQGASYEQYF.